The next 5 T cell receptor beta chains were all read from a single sample in a study of blood T cell repertoires in COVID-19. Assay used: immunoSEQ multiplex PCR; TCRdb lists only in-frame clones, some missing. This sample yields some 150,000 clones, of which approximately 84% are seen a single time; roughly 2.6% belongs to the top ten. What was sequenced was peripheral blood. Receptor source: a human donor with acute or convalescent COVID-19. The donor label of this sample is uncertain.

The chain employs TRBV19 and TRBJ2-3; D perhaps matches TRBD2 (6 bases). The CDR3 consists of 14 residues. The germline V and J ends were trimmed by 7 bases and 0 bases, with 11 bases remaining between them. Germline CDR1 is LNHDA and CDR2 is SQIVND (reference sequence). The CDR3 sequence: CASTPTSSTDTQYF. The CDR3 bases are TGTGCCAGTACCCCGACTAGTAGCACAGATACGCAGTATTTT.

This clone occurred a few times. The rearrangement joins TRBV19 to TRBJ2-2, with D possibly being TRBD1 (5 bases). CDR1 and CDR2 (germline): LNHDA, SQIVND (reference sequence). The V and J ends lost 2 bases and 5 bases respectively, with 15 bases between them. CDR3 length: 16 residues. The CDR3 is CASSIPPGILTGELFF. As DNA, the CDR3 is TGTGCCAGTAGTATACCCCCAGGGATCCTTACCGGGGAGCTGTTTTTT.

This chain links TRBV19 with TRBJ1-6; 10 bases line up with TRBD1. CDR1 and CDR2 from the germline V gene are LNHDA and SQIVND (reference sequence). The CDR3 sequence is 16 residues long. Trimming at V came to 4 bases and at J to 6 bases, leaving 6 bases not matched to a gene. CDR3 in amino acids: CASSTLRDRGNSPLHF. CDR3 in DNA: TGTGCCAGTAGTACACTCCGGGACAGGGGTAATTCACCCCTCCACTTT.

The chain links TRBV23-1 to TRBJ1-3; 8 positions match TRBD1. TRBV23-1 is known as an ORF, though its function is uncertain. V gave up 0 bases and J gave up 6 bases; unmatched junction bases: 19. This CDR3 spans 20 amino acids. The DNA for the CDR3 is TGCGCCAGCAGTCAATCGGTCCGACTGTTGGACAGGGTATTTGAAAACACCATATATTTT. It codes for CASSQSVRLLDRVFENTIYF.

The chain links TRBV7-6 to TRBJ1-6; D may be TRBD1 (6 bases). The V and J ends lost 5 bases and 7 bases respectively, with 15 bases between them. The CDR3 totals 15 residues. Germline values: CDR1 SGHVS, CDR2 FNYEAQ. CDR3 nucleotide sequence: TGTGCCAGCAGCCCTGGACAGCTCCCGAATTCACCCCTCCACTTT. Translated, it gives CASSPGQLPNSPLHF.